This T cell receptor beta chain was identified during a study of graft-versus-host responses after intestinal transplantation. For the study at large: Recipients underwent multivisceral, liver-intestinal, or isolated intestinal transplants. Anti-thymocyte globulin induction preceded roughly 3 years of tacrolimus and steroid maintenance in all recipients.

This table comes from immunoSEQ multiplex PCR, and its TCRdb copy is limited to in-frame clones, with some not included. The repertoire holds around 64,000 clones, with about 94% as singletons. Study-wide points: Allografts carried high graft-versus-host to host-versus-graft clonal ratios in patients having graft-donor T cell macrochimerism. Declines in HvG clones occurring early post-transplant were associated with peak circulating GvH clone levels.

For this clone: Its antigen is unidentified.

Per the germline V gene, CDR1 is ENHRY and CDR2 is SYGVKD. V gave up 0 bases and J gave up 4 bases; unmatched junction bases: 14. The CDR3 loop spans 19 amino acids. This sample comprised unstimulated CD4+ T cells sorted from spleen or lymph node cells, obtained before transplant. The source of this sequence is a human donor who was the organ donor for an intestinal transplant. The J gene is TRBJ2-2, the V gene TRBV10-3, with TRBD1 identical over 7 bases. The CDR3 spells CAISESRGGESLPTGELFF. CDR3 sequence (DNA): TGTGCCATCAGTGAGTCGAGAGGGGGCGAGTCCTTGCCCACCGGGGAGCTGTTTTTT.